These 29 T cell receptor beta chains originate from one sample sequenced in a study of shared clonotypes between healthy human individuals. The repertoire was sequenced with immunoSEQ multiplex PCR; TCRdb's copy has only in-frame clones and lacks some. This table holds some 2.4 million clones, more than 85% found once. The sample consisted of naive CD4+ T cells from PBMCs. As to subset: CD45RA+ positively selected. These receptors were obtained from a man aged 18-30 years in good health. Some clones in this sample may be carry-over from other donors' samples.

The V gene is TRBV5-3, the J gene TRBJ1-2, with D possibly TRBD1 on 5 matching bases. TRBV5-3 qualifies as an ORF whose function is uncertain. V lost 4 bases to trimming and J lost 3 bases, with 13 bases between them. This CDR3 region has 14 residues. The CDR3 DNA is TGTGCCAGAAGCGGGGCCGGACCCCACTATGGCTACACCTTC. Encoded protein: CARSGAGPHYGYTF.

The CDR3 sequence is CASSFWGAGNTGELFF. DNA of the CDR3: TGTGCCAGCAGTTTTTGGGGGGCGGGGAACACCGGGGAGCTGTTTTTT. The chain recombines TRBV28 with TRBJ2-2; D may be TRBD1 or TRBD2 (6 bases each). The germline V gene encodes CDR1 MDHEN and CDR2 SYDVKM. V lost 3 bases and J 1 base, leaving 12 bases between the germline ends. CDR3 length: 16 residues.

The chain links TRBV7-2 to TRBJ2-7; TRBD2 matches 12 bases. V lost 5 bases, J lost 3 bases, and 8 bases stayed unmatched. The CDR3 is made up of 16 amino acids. The V gene's germline CDR1 is SGHTA and CDR2 FQGNSA. The CDR3 spells CASSTRTSGTVYEQYF. The CDR3 nucleotides read TGTGCCAGCAGCACCCGGACTAGCGGGACTGTCTACGAGCAGTACTTC.

CDR3 bases: TGTGCCAGCAGTGGACTAGCCTGGCAAGAGACCCAGTACTTC. It encodes CASSGLAWQETQYF. The V and J genes are TRBV6-6 and TRBJ2-5; 8 positions match TRBD2. V lost 5 bases and J lost 2; bases outside the gene matches: 4. This CDR3 is built from 14 residues. Germline CDR1 and CDR2: MNHNY and SVGAGI (reference sequence).

The gene calls are TRBV5-5 and TRBJ2-3; 9 bases are a match to TRBD1. V lost 4 bases, J lost 1 base, and 10 bases stayed unmatched. The CDR3 contains 17 residues. Germline V gene data show CDR1 as SGHKS and CDR2 as YYEKEE (reference sequence). The CDR3 DNA is TGTGCCAGCAGCCCTAAGCCCTGGACAGGGGGCACAGATACGCAGTATTTT. Amino acid sequence: CASSPKPWTGGTDTQYF.

V gene TRBV4-2 combines with J gene TRBJ2-7; no reliable D call. Germline V CDR1 and CDR2: LGHNA, YNFKEQ. The V and J ends lost 0 bases and 6 bases respectively, with 12 bases between them. The CDR3 is made up of 14 amino acids. CDR3 in amino acids: CASSQDPHASEQYF. For the CDR3, the DNA is TGTGCCAGCAGCCAAGATCCGCACGCTTCCGAGCAGTACTTC.

Points on this clone: Other nucleotide sequences in the sample specify the same CDR3. The gene calls are TRBV6-5 and TRBJ1-5, with D possibly TRBD1 on 5 matching bases. Looked up from germline, CDR1 is MNHEY and CDR2 is SVGAGI. Trimming removed 5 bases from V and 6 bases from J, with 5 bases in between. This CDR3 spans 11 amino acids. The DNA for the CDR3 is TGTGCCAGCAGTCAGGGTCAGCCCCAGCATTTT. Encoded protein: CASSQGQPQHF.

The rearrangement links TRBV5-4 to TRBJ2-2; 7 bases map to TRBD2. Losses at the gene ends were 4 bases for V and 6 bases for J; bases not matched to a gene: 9. The CDR3 length is 15 residues. Germline CDR1 is SGHNT and CDR2 is YYREEE (reference sequence). The CDR3, as DNA: TGTGCCAGCAGCGCCAGCGGGATGGCGTCCGGGGAGCTGTTTTTT. Its translation: CASSASGMASGELFF.

This rearrangement joins TRBV7-6 to TRBJ2-3; no reliable D call. Germline lookup yields CDR1 SGHVS and CDR2 FNYEAQ. V lost 3 bases to trimming and J lost 6 bases, with 4 bases between them. CDR3 length: 11 amino acids. As DNA, the CDR3 is TGTGCCAGCAGCTTTGGGGATACGCAGTATTTT. Amino acids: CASSFGDTQYF.

The rearrangement uses TRBV27 and TRBJ2-7; D possibly uses TRBD1 or TRBD2 (5 bases each). Germline V gene sequence: CDR1 MNHEY, CDR2 SMNVEV (reference sequence). Trimming removed 5 bases at V and 0 bases at J, with 14 bases between. This CDR3 has 15 residues. The CDR3 loop reads CASSTPGPYSYEQYF. The CDR3 bases are TGTGCCAGCAGTACGCCGGGACCCTACTCCTACGAGCAGTACTTC.

The chain recombines TRBV15 with TRBJ1-2; 9 nucleotides line up with TRBD1. The CDR3 length is 14 residues. V shed 8 bases and J 2 bases; nucleotides not matched to a gene: 6. CDR1 is LNHNV, CDR2 YYDKDF, per germline (reference sequence). The CDR3 is CATGRDRANYGYTF. The CDR3 bases are TGTGCCACCGGGAGGGACAGGGCCAACTATGGCTACACCTTC.

On this clone itself: This CDR3 is also generated by other DNA sequences in the sample. V gene TRBV5-4 combines with J gene TRBJ2-5, with D unclear. With 0 bases removed from V and 1 base from J, the gap between germline ends came to 7 bases. Germline V lookup: CDR1 SGHNT, CDR2 YYREEE (reference sequence). The CDR3 extends over 14 amino acids. This CDR3 is CASSLGGAQETQYF. In DNA, the CDR3 is TGTGCCAGCAGCTTGGGCGGAGCCCAAGAGACCCAGTACTTC.

This clone was picked up a small number of times. The genes are TRBV15 and TRBJ1-2; D not resolved. The germline V gene encodes CDR1 LNHNV and CDR2 YYDKDF (reference sequence). V lost 5 bases to trimming and J lost 2 bases, with 6 bases between them. The CDR3 has 12 residues. The CDR3 DNA is TGTGCCACCAGCGGCAAGAACTATGGCTACACCTTC. Its protein product is CATSGKNYGYTF.

The chain is built from TRBV5-4 and TRBJ2-7; 10 nucleotides agree with TRBD2. V was clipped by 0 bases and J by 0 bases; unmatched bases: 3. The CDR3 consists of 16 residues. Germline V CDR1 and CDR2: SGHNT, YYREEE (reference sequence). This CDR3 is CASSLVSGRSSYEQYF. The CDR3, as DNA: TGTGCCAGCAGCTTGGTTAGCGGGAGGAGCTCCTACGAGCAGTACTTC.

This chain uses TRBV10-3 with TRBJ1-3; D perhaps matches TRBD1 (5 bases). Germline assignment: CDR1 ENHRY and CDR2 SYGVKD. This CDR3 region has 16 residues. V dropped 8 bases and J dropped 0 bases, with 17 bases sitting between them. The CDR3 coding sequence is TGTGCCATCCGTAGACCCGACAGCTCCTCTGGAAACACCATATATTTT. This sequence encodes CAIRRPDSSSGNTIYF.

This rearrangement joins TRBV5-1 to TRBJ2-7; 9 bases line up with TRBD2. Germline CDR1 reads SGHRS; CDR2 reads YFSETQ. The V gene end was trimmed by 4 bases and the J gene end by 2 bases; junction bases not matched to a gene: 13. The CDR3 runs to 17 residues. The CDR3 DNA sequence: TGCGCCAGCAGCGGAGATCCTAGCGGGGCATCCCCCTACGAGCAGTACTTC. Amino acid sequence: CASSGDPSGASPYEQYF.

With respect to this clone: The same CDR3 is also encoded by other DNA sequences in this sample. This chain uses TRBV7-9 with TRBJ2-3; D remains unclear. CDR3 length: 12 residues. Germline V gives CDR1 SEHNR, CDR2 FQNEAQ (reference sequence). Trimming stripped 1 base from V and 4 bases from J, with 3 bases between. CDR3 nucleotide sequence: TGTGCCAGCAGCTTAGAAGCAGATACGCAGTATTTT. Amino acid sequence: CASSLEADTQYF.

This sequence joins TRBV5-6 and TRBJ2-5, with 7 nucleotides matching TRBD1. With V trimmed by 4 bases and J by 1 base, 4 bases remained unmatched. Germline V gene data show CDR1 as SGHDT and CDR2 as YYEEEE. CDR3 length: 14 residues. The CDR3 loop is CASSLTGAQETQYF. Written as DNA, the CDR3 is TGTGCCAGCAGCCTTACAGGGGCCCAAGAGACCCAGTACTTC.

This clone appeared once. The gene calls are TRBV18 and TRBJ2-3; 9 nucleotides agree with TRBD2. The J segment lost 2 bases and the V segment lost 5 bases, leaving 5 bases of the junction unmatched. The CDR3 is 15 amino acids. Germline CDR1 is KGHSH and CDR2 is LQKENI. The CDR3 sequence is CASSGSGSVTDTQYF. CDR3 in DNA: TGTGCCAGCTCAGGTAGCGGGAGTGTCACAGATACGCAGTATTTT.

This rearrangement joins TRBV29-1 to TRBJ1-2; possible D gene TRBD1, 5 bases. This CDR3 is 13 amino acids long. CDR1 SQVTM and CDR2 ANQGSEA come from the germline V gene. Trimming removed 3 bases from V and 7 bases from J, with 15 bases in between. CDR3 region: CSVDRLRRAGYTF. The CDR3 nucleotides are TGCAGCGTTGATCGATTGCGCAGGGCTGGCTACACCTTC.

The chain recombines TRBV5-1 with TRBJ1-1, with TRBD1 identical over 9 bases. The CDR3 loop spans 12 amino acids. After removal of 4 bases from V and 7 bases from J, the junction contained 2 bases not matched to a gene. The germline gives CDR1 SGHRS, CDR2 YFSETQ. The CDR3 DNA sequence: TGCGCCAGCAGCGTGACAGGGGGTGAAGCTTTCTTT. Translation: CASSVTGGEAFF.

This chain joins TRBV28 and TRBJ1-1; TRBD1 matches 10 bases. Looked up from germline, CDR1 is MDHEN and CDR2 is SYDVKM. This CDR3 has 16 amino acids. V shed 8 bases, J shed 7 bases, and the junction held 16 bases outside the gene matches. The CDR3 reads CASALGRGQGWGEAFF. DNA for the CDR3: TGTGCCAGCGCCCTAGGGCGGGGACAGGGGTGGGGTGAAGCTTTCTTT.

The chain recombines TRBV7-6 with TRBJ1-4, with no clear D. CDR1 and CDR2 (germline): SGHVS, FNYEAQ. This CDR3 comprises 16 residues. V was cut by 5 bases and J by 0 bases, with 13 bases left in between. CDR3 protein: CASSPFRGATNEKLFF. The CDR3 DNA reads TGTGCCAGCAGCCCCTTTCGTGGGGCAACTAATGAAAAACTGTTTTTT.

The V and J genes are TRBV7-3 and TRBJ2-1, with 8 nucleotides matching TRBD2. This CDR3 has 13 residues. The germline V gene has CDR1 SGHTA and CDR2 FQGTGA. Trimming cost V 6 bases and J 6 bases; bases outside gene matches: 4. The chain's CDR3 is CASRARGGNEQFF. CDR3 nucleotide sequence: TGTGCCAGCAGGGCCCGGGGGGGCAATGAGCAGTTCTTC. Drawing the rest from reference TRBV7-3 and TRBJ2-1, the complete variable domain is GAGVSQTPSNKVTEKGKYVELRCDPISGHTALYWYRQSLGQGPEFLIYFQGTGAADDSGLPNDRFFAVRPEGSVSTLKIQRTERGDSAVYLCASRARGGNEQFFGPGTRLTVL.

The chain has TRBV7-2 and TRBJ1-2; no firm D call. There are 15 residues in the CDR3. Germline V CDR1 and CDR2: SGHTA, FQGNSA. V was cut by 1 base and J by 1 base, with 10 bases left in between. DNA for the CDR3: TGTGCCAGCAGCTTAGAAGGGCTCAGTAACTATGGCTACACCTTC. The encoded protein is CASSLEGLSNYGYTF. Full variable domain (remainder filled in from reference TRBV7-2 and TRBJ1-2): GAGVSQSPSNKVTEKGKDVELRCDPISGHTALYWYRQSLGQGLEFLIYFQGNSAPDKSGLPSDRFSAERTGGSVSTLTIQRTQQEDSAVYLCASSLEGLSNYGYTFGSGTRLTVV.

DNA for the CDR3: TGTGCCAGCAGGCCCGGGACTAGCGGGGTTTACGAGCAGTACTTC. Translated: CASRPGTSGVYEQYF. The rearrangement uses TRBV27 and TRBJ2-7; the match to TRBD2 covers 13 bases. V was pared by 6 bases and J by 4 bases, with 6 bases of the junction left unmatched. This CDR3 has 15 residues. The germline gives CDR1 MNHEY, CDR2 SMNVEV (reference sequence).

CDR3 sequence: CASSQGLAGQYSGANVLTF. The CDR3 region has the DNA TGCGCCAGCAGCCAAGGGCTAGCGGGCCAGTACTCTGGGGCCAACGTCCTGACTTTC. The V gene is TRBV4-1, the J gene TRBJ2-6; TRBD2 matches 8 bases. Germline CDR1 MGHRA, CDR2 YSYEKL. The V segment lost 1 base and the J segment 0 bases; nucleotides outside the gene matches: 8. The CDR3 length is 19 residues.

The chain uses TRBV27 and TRBJ2-4; TRBD2 aligns across 10 bases. This CDR3 is 15 amino acids long. Germline loops: CDR1 MNHEY, CDR2 SMNVEV (reference sequence). Trimming removed 7 bases from V and 8 bases from J; junction bases left unmatched: 11. As DNA, the CDR3 is TGTGCCAGCATCAACCGGCTAGCGGGAGAGGACATTCAGTACTTC. This translates into CASINRLAGEDIQYF.

V is TRBV30 and J is TRBJ1-4; D is ambiguous. Germline-derived CDR1 and CDR2 are GTSNPN and SVGIG (reference sequence). The V end was cut by 2 bases, the J end by 8 bases, with 21 bases between. The CDR3 runs 16 residues. The CDR3 loop is CAWSFPDGLRREKLFF. The CDR3 nucleotides are TGTGCCTGGAGTTTTCCGGACGGCCTTCGAAGAGAAAAACTGTTTTTT.